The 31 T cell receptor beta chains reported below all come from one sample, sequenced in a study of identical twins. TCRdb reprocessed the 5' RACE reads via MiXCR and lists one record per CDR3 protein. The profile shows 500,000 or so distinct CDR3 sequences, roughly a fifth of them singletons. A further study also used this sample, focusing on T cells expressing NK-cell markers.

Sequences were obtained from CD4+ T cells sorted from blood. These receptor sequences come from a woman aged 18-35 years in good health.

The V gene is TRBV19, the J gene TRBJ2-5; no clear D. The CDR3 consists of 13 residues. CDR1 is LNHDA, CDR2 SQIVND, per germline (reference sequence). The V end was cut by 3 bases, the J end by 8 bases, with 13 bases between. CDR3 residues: CASSITPSGTQYF. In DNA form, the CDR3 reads TGTGCCAGTAGTATCACGCCCTCAGGAACCCAGTACTTC.

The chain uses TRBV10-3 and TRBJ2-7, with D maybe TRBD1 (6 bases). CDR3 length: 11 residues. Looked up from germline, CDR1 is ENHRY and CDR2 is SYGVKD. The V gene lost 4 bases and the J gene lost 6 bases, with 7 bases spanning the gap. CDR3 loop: CAISGRGEQYF. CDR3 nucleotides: TGTGCCATCAGTGGCAGGGGCGAGCAGTACTTC.

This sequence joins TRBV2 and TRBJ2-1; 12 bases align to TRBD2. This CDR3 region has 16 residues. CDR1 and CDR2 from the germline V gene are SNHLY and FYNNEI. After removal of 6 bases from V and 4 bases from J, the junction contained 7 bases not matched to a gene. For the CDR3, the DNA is TGTGCCAGCAGGGGGACCCTAGCGGGAGGGTACAATGAGCAGTTCTTC. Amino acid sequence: CASRGTLAGGYNEQFF.

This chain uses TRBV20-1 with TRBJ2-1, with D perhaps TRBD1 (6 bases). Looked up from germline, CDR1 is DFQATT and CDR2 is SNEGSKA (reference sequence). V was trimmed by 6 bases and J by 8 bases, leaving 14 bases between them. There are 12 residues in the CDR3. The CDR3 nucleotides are TGCAGTGCCAAACCCGGACAGTATGAGCAGTTCTTC. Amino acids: CSAKPGQYEQFF.

The CDR3 DNA reads as TGCAGTGGTAGGGACTCTCTTAACTATGGCTACACCTTC. Its protein product is CSGRDSLNYGYTF. The rearrangement uses TRBV20-1 and TRBJ1-2; D possibly corresponds to TRBD1 (5 bases). This CDR3 spans 13 amino acids. The V end was cut by 7 bases, the J end by 1 base, with 13 bases between. From germline, CDR1 is DFQATT and CDR2 SNEGSKA (reference sequence).

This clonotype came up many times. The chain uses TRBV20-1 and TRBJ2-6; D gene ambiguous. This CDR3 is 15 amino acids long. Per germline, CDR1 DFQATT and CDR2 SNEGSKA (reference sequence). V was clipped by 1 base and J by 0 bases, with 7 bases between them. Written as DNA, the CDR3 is TGCAGTGCTAGAGCCCCTAACTCTGGGGCCAACGTCCTGACTTTC. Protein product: CSARAPNSGANVLTF.

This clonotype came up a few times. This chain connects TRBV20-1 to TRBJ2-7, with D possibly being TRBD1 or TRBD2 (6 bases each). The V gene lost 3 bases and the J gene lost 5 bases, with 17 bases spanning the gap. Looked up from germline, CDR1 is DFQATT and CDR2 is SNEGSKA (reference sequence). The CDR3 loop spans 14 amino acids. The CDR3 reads CSASGGTRGDEQYF. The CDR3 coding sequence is TGCAGTGCTAGTGGGGGGACAAGGGGAGACGAGCAGTACTTC.

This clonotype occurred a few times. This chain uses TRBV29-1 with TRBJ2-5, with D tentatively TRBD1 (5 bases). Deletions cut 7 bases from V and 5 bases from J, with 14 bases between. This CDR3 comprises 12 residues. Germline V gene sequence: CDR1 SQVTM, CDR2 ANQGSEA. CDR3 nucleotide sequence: TGCAGCGCCCGGACACTGCGGGAGACCCAGTACTTC. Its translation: CSARTLRETQYF.

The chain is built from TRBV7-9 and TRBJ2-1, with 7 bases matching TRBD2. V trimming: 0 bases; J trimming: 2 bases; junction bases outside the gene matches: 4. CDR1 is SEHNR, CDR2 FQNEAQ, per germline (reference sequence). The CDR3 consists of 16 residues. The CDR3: CASSLASGPAYNEQFF. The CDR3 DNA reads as TGTGCCAGCAGCTTAGCTAGCGGGCCGGCCTACAATGAGCAGTTCTTC.

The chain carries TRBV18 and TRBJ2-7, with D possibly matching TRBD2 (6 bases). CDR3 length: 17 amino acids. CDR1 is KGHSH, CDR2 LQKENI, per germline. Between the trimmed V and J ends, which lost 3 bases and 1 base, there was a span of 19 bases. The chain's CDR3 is CASSPVESLAQSYEQYF. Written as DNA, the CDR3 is TGTGCCAGCTCACCGGTTGAAAGTCTAGCGCAGTCCTACGAGCAGTACTTC.

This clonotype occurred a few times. The CDR3 loop is CATSDTRTGPDTQYF. The CDR3 bases are TGTGCCACCAGTGATACCCGGACAGGGCCAGATACGCAGTATTTT. The chain recombines TRBV24-1 with TRBJ2-3; 8 bases fit TRBD1. Germline V gene lookup returns CDR1 KGHDR and CDR2 SFDVKD. V lost 3 bases to trimming and J lost 4 bases; unmatched junction nucleotides: 5. The CDR3 consists of 15 residues.

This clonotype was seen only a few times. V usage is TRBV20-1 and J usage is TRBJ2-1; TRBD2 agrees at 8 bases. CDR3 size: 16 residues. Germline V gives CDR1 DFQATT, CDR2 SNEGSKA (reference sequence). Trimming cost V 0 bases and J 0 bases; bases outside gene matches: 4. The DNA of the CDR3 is TGCAGTGCTAGAGACGTAAGCGGGGGCTCCTACAATGAGCAGTTCTTC. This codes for CSARDVSGGSYNEQFF.

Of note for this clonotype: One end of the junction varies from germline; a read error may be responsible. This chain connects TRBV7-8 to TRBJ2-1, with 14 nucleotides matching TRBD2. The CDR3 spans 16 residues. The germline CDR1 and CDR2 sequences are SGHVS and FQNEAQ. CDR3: CTSSRTGTSGGNEQFF. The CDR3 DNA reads TGTACCAGCAGCCGGACCGGGACTAGCGGGGGCAATGAGCAGTTCTTC.

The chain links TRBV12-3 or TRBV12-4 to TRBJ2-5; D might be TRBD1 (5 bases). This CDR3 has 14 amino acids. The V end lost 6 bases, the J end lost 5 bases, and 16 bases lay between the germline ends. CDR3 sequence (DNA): TGTGCCAGCAGCCCTAGGGCAGGGATTGAGACCCAGTACTTC. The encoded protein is CASSPRAGIETQYF.

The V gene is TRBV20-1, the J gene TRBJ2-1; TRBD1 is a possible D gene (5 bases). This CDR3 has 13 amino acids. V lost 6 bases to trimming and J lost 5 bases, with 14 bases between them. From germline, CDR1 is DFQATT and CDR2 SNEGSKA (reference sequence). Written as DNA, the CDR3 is TGCAGTGCCAGGGCCCAGGGTGACAATGAGCAGTTCTTC. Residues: CSARAQGDNEQFF.

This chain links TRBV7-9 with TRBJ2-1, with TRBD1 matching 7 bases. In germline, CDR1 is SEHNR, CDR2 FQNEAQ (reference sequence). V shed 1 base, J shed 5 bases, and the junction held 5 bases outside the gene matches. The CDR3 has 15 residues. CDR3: CASSLVQGVDNEQFF. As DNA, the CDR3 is TGTGCCAGCAGCTTAGTTCAGGGGGTCGACAATGAGCAGTTCTTC.

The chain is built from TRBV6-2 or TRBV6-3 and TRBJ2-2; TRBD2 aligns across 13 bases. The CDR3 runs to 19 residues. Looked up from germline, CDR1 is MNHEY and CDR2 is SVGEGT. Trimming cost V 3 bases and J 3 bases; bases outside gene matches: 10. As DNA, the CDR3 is TGTGCCAGCAGTTATCTTGGGACTAGCGGGATTGGGGACACCGGGGAGCTGTTTTTT. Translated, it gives CASSYLGTSGIGDTGELFF.

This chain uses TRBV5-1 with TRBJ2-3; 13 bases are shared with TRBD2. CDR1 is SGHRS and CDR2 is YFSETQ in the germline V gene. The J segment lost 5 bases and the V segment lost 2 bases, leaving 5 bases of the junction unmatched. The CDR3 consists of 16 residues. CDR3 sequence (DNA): TGCGCCAGCAGCTTACGGACTAGCGGGAGAAAAGATACGCAGTATTTT. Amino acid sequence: CASSLRTSGRKDTQYF.

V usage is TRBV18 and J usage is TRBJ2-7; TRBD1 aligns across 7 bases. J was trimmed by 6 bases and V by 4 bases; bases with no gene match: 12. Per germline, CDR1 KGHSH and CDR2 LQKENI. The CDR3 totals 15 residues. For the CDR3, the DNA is TGTGCCAGCTCACGCCCGACAGGGAAAGGGGGCGAGCAGTACTTC. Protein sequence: CASSRPTGKGGEQYF.

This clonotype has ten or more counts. Here the CDR3 reads CSVGRGNTEAFF. The DNA for the CDR3 is TGCAGCGTTGGGAGGGGCAACACTGAAGCTTTCTTT. This rearrangement joins TRBV29-1 to TRBJ1-1; D might be TRBD1 (5 bases). CDR3 length: 12 amino acids. CDR1 is SQVTM and CDR2 is ANQGSEA in the germline V gene. The V end was cut by 4 bases, the J end by 2 bases, with 8 bases between.

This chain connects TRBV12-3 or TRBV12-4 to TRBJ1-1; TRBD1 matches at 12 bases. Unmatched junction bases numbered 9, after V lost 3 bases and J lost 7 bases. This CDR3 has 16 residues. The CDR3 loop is CASSFEGDRGPFEAFF. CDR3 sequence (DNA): TGTGCCAGCAGTTTTGAGGGGGACAGGGGGCCATTTGAAGCTTTCTTT.

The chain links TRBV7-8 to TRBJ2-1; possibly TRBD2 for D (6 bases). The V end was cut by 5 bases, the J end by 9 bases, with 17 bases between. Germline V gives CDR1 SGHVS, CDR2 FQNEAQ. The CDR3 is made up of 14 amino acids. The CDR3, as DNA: TGTGCCAGCAGCCCGATGATAGGGGAGGCTGAGCAGTTCTTC. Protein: CASSPMIGEAEQFF.

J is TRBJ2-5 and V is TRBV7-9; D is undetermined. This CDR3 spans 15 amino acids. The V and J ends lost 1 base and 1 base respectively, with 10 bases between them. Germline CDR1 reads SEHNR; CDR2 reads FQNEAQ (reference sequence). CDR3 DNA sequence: TGTGCCAGCAGCTTAGGAAGGGCGATCCAAGAGACCCAGTACTTC. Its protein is CASSLGRAIQETQYF.

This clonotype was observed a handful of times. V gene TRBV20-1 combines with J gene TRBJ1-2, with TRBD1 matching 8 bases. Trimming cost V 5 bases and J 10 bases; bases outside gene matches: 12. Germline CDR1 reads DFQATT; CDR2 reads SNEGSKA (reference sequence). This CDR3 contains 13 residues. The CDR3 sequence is CSAGGTGAHAYTF. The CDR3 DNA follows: TGCAGTGCTGGGGGGACAGGTGCTCATGCCTACACCTTC.

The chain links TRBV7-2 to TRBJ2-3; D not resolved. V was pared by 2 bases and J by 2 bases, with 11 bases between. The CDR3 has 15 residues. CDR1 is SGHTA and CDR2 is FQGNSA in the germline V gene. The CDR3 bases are TGTGCCAGCAGCTTAACCCTAGGATACACAGATACGCAGTATTTT. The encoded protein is CASSLTLGYTDTQYF.

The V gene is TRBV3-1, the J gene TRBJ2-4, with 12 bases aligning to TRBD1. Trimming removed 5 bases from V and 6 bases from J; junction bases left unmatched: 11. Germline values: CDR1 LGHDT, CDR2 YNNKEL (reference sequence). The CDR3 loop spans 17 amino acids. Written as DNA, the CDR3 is TGTGCCAGCAGCTCCCGGGACAGGGGGCTAGGGGGAAACATTCAGTACTTC. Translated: CASSSRDRGLGGNIQYF. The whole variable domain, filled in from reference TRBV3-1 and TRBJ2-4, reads DTAVSQTPKYLVTQMGNDKSIKCEQNLGHDTMYWYKQDSKKFLKIMFSYNNKELIINETVPNRFSPKSPDKAHLNLHINSLELGDSAVYFCASSSRDRGLGGNIQYFGAGTRLSVL.

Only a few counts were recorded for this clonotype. The CDR3 DNA is TGCAGCGGCACAGAGTACAATGAGCAGTTCTTC. This gives the protein CSGTEYNEQFF. The chain joins TRBV29-1 to TRBJ2-1; D ambiguous. CDR1 SQVTM and CDR2 ANQGSEA come from the germline V gene. Trimming cost V 7 bases and J 4 bases, with 8 bases left between them. The CDR3 loop spans 11 amino acids.

As DNA, the CDR3 is TGTGCCAGCAGTTTTGACAGGGGCTCCTACAATGAGCAGTTCTTC. It yields the protein CASSFDRGSYNEQFF. The rearrangement joins TRBV12-3 or TRBV12-4 to TRBJ2-1; 8 positions agree with TRBD1. This CDR3 is built from 15 residues. The trim removed 3 bases at V and 0 bases at J, leaving 1 base unmatched.

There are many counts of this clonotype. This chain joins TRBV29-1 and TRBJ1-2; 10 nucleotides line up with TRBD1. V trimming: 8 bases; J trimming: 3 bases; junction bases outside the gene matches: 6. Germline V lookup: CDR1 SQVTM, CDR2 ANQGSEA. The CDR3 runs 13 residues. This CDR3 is CSSRGTGDYGYTF. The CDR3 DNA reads TGCAGCTCCAGAGGGACAGGGGACTATGGCTACACCTTC.

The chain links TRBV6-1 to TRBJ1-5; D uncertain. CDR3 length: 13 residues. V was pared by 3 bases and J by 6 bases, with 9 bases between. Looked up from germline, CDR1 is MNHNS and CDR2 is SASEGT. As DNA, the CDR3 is TGTGCCAGCAGTGATTCCCGAAGTCAGCCCCAGCATTTT. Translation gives CASSDSRSQPQHF.

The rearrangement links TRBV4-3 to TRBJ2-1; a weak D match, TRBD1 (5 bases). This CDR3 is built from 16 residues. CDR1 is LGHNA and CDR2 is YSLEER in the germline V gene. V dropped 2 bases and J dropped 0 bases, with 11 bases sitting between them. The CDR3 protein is CASSQPLRGSYNEQFF. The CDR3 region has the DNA TGCGCCAGCAGCCAACCTCTTAGGGGCTCCTACAATGAGCAGTTCTTC.